This TCR beta chain derives from a study of control samples from healthy donors and cancer patients. Sequencing used immunoSEQ multiplex PCR; TCRdb keeps in-frame clones, though not all of them. The sample has about 180,000 clones, around 87% seen once. Sequencing was carried out using blood. This TCR derives from a woman aged 50 to 60 in good health.

Written as DNA, the CDR3 is TGTGCCAGCAGCTCTTTGCCCAGCCCAAATGAGCAGTTCTTC. It encodes CASSSLPSPNEQFF. J is TRBJ2-1 and V is TRBV7-3; D gene unclear. The CDR3 covers 14 residues. Germline CDR1 SGHTA, CDR2 FQGTGA. Trimming took 4 bases from V and 7 from J, leaving 14 bases between them.